This TCR beta chain came from a study of blood T cell repertoires in COVID-19. Study summary: T cells, B-cell-depleted T cells, or PBMCs supplied cDNA or gDNA.

The germline gives CDR1 MNHNY, CDR2 SVGAGI (reference sequence). Trimming stripped 6 bases from V and 2 bases from J, with 16 bases between. The CDR3 has 16 residues. Sequencing was performed with immunoSEQ multiplex PCR; in TCRdb, only in-frame clones are kept and a portion is missing. In the table there are over 200,000 clones, 80% to 95% of which are singletons. The origin of this receptor is a man between 60 and 75 years old with COVID-19, enrolled during active disease. The rearrangement joins TRBV6-6 to TRBJ1-4; D is ambiguous. Input material: peripheral blood. CDR3: CASRTGIRGTNEKLFF. CDR3 nucleotides: TGTGCCAGCAGAACCGGGATCCGAGGGACTAATGAAAAACTGTTTTTT.